These 25 T cell receptor beta chains were sequenced from one sample in a study of CD8 T cells in ankylosing spondylitis. Findings of the study overall: The study identified a TCR beta motif of seven or eight highly homologous variants that appeared characteristic of ankylosing spondylitis blood.

These receptors are not linked to any known antigen. TCRdb itself ran the 5' RACE reads through MiXCR, one entry per CDR3 protein. The table shows hundreds of thousands of distinct CDR3 sequences, with roughly 26% occurring only once. Sequences were obtained from blood, either unsorted or a sorted T cell fraction (not recorded which). These TCRs come from a male donor with ankylosing spondylitis.

The chain links TRBV10-3 to TRBJ2-1, with D tentatively TRBD1 or TRBD2 (5 bases each). The CDR3 covers 15 residues. V was cut by 1 base and J by 6 bases, with 13 bases left in between. The germline gives CDR1 ENHRY, CDR2 SYGVKD. CDR3 bases: TGTGCCATCAGTGAGTTTGGGGGAGAAGGCAATGAGCAGTTCTTC. The encoded protein is CAISEFGGEGNEQFF.

The V gene is TRBV7-2, the J gene TRBJ2-1; the match to TRBD2 covers 7 bases. V gave up 3 bases and J gave up 3 bases; unmatched junction bases: 5. The CDR3 totals 15 residues. The germline V gene encodes CDR1 SGHTA and CDR2 FQGNSA. Here the CDR3 DNA reads TGTGCCAGCAGCTTCCCGGGAGGACACTACAATGAGCAGTTCTTC. Translating it yields CASSFPGGHYNEQFF. Full variable domain (remainder filled in from reference TRBV7-2 and TRBJ2-1): GAGVSQSPSNKVTEKGKDVELRCDPISGHTALYWYRQSLGQGLEFLIYFQGNSAPDKSGLPSDRFSAERTGGSVSTLTIQRTQQEDSAVYLCASSFPGGHYNEQFFGPGTRLTVL.

The J gene is TRBJ2-3, the V gene TRBV5-5, with unresolved D. This CDR3 contains 16 residues. V was trimmed by 2 bases and J by 3 bases, leaving 16 bases between them. CDR1 and CDR2 (germline): SGHKS, YYEKEE (reference sequence). The CDR3 is CASSFTISMMTDTQYF. CDR3 bases: TGTGCCAGCAGCTTCACGATTTCCATGATGACAGATACGCAGTATTTT.

This chain connects TRBV15 to TRBJ1-5; TRBD1 is a possible D gene (5 bases). Per germline, CDR1 LNHNV and CDR2 YYDKDF (reference sequence). This CDR3 contains 14 residues. V gave up 5 bases and J gave up 6 bases, with 14 bases separating them. In DNA form, the CDR3 reads TGTGCCACCAGCGTCAGGGTTGTTGGTCAGCCCCAGCATTTT. Its translation: CATSVRVVGQPQHF.

The gene calls are TRBV14 and TRBJ2-1; D not certain. The V end was cut by 0 bases, the J end by 8 bases, with 8 bases between. Germline CDR1 SGHDN, CDR2 FVKESK. The CDR3 consists of 13 residues. The CDR3 loop reads CASSQDLGYEQFF. The CDR3, as DNA: TGTGCCAGCAGCCAAGATCTGGGGTATGAGCAGTTCTTC.

This chain connects TRBV6-2 or TRBV6-3 to TRBJ1-1, with D possibly TRBD1 on 6 matching bases. This CDR3 is 13 amino acids long. With 11 bases removed from V and 0 bases from J, the gap between germline ends came to 13 bases. Looked up from germline, CDR1 is MNHEY and CDR2 is SVGEGT. CDR3 amino acids: CAARTDLNTEAFF. Here the CDR3 DNA reads TGTGCCGCTCGGACAGACCTGAACACTGAAGCTTTCTTT.

This clonotype was detected only a few times. The rearrangement uses TRBV2 and TRBJ2-5; D uncertain. V lost 2 bases and J lost 5, with 3 bases in between. The CDR3 has 11 residues. Germline CDR1 SNHLY, CDR2 FYNNEI. CDR3 coding DNA: TGTGCCAGCAGTGAACCCGAGACCCAGTACTTC. Encoded protein: CASSEPETQYF.

This clonotype was counted at least ten times. The chain couples TRBV7-2 to TRBJ2-5; tentative D call: TRBD2 (6 bases). CDR1 is SGHTA and CDR2 is FQGNSA in the germline V gene. The CDR3 spans 14 residues. Trimming shortened V by 2 bases and J by 1 base, and 8 bases separated the two germline ends. CDR3 sequence reads: CASSLQRAQETQYF. CDR3 bases: TGTGCCAGCAGCTTACAGCGGGCCCAAGAGACCCAGTACTTC.

The V and J genes are TRBV9 and TRBJ2-1; D unresolved. Germline V lookup: CDR1 SGDLS, CDR2 YYNGEE. The CDR3 runs to 14 residues. V dropped 3 bases and J dropped 4 bases, with 11 bases sitting between them. This CDR3 is CASSAQLGYNEQFF. The CDR3 region has the DNA TGTGCCAGCAGCGCCCAGCTGGGGTACAATGAGCAGTTCTTC.

This clonotype was detected many times. The chain is built from TRBV3-1 and TRBJ2-1; weak D call: TRBD2 (6 bases). Germline CDR1 is LGHDT and CDR2 is YNNKEL (reference sequence). The CDR3 totals 13 residues. Trimming took off 0 bases at V and 8 bases at J, with 8 bases between the two ends. In DNA form, the CDR3 reads TGTGCCAGCAGCCAAGATCCGGGAGATGAGCAGTTCTTC. Residues: CASSQDPGDEQFF.

The table lists this clonotype with a few counts. The chain has TRBV27 and TRBJ1-6, with 12 bases matching TRBD1. CDR1 and CDR2 (germline): MNHEY, SMNVEV (reference sequence). The CDR3 is 19 amino acids. V lost 5 bases and J lost 4; bases outside the gene matches: 12. For the CDR3, the DNA is TGTGCCAGCAGTAAACTCGGGACAGGGGGCCAACCGTATAATTCACCCCTCCACTTT. It encodes CASSKLGTGGQPYNSPLHF.

This rearrangement joins TRBV5-1 to TRBJ2-7; D perhaps matches TRBD2 (6 bases). Trimming removed 4 bases at V and 0 bases at J, with 11 bases between. There are 14 residues in the CDR3. Germline loops: CDR1 SGHRS, CDR2 YFSETQ. CDR3 in amino acids: CASSTGDFSYEQYV. CDR3 nucleotides: TGCGCCAGCAGCACCGGGGACTTCTCCTACGAGCAGTACGTC.

V is TRBV20-1 and J is TRBJ1-5, with 7 bases lining up with TRBD1. Per germline, CDR1 DFQATT and CDR2 SNEGSKA (reference sequence). The CDR3 loop spans 15 amino acids. Trimming at V came to 3 bases and at J to 10 bases, leaving 15 bases not matched to a gene. CDR3 in DNA: TGCAGTGCTAGCCCAGGACAGGCCGTAGCACGCCCCCAGCATTTT. Protein: CSASPGQAVARPQHF.

The chain combines TRBV20-1 with TRBJ2-1; TRBD2 matches 8 bases. The CDR3 has 15 residues. The V and J ends lost 5 bases and 1 base, in that order; junction bases with no gene match: 7. Looked up from germline, CDR1 is DFQATT and CDR2 is SNEGSKA (reference sequence). DNA for the CDR3: TGCAGTGCTGCCGGGGGGGGTCGGTCCTACAATGAGCAGTTCTTC. Amino acids: CSAAGGGRSYNEQFF.

This clonotype was counted only a few times. The chain couples TRBV4-1 to TRBJ1-5; no clear D. CDR3 length: 13 residues. CDR1 and CDR2 (germline): MGHRA, YSYEKL. The ends were cut back, 4 bases at V and 6 bases at J, with 10 bases in the middle. DNA for the CDR3: TGCGCCAGCAGCCCAGGCTTCGGTCAGCCCCAGCATTTT. Amino acid sequence: CASSPGFGQPQHF.

The V and J genes are TRBV18 and TRBJ2-5; a weak D match, TRBD1 (6 bases). V lost 1 base and J 3 bases, leaving 9 bases between the germline ends. CDR1 is KGHSH and CDR2 is LQKENI in the germline V gene. CDR3 length: 14 residues. In nucleotides, the CDR3 is TGTGCCAGCTCACCACAGGACAGAGAAGAGACCCAGTACTTC. Protein sequence: CASSPQDREETQYF. The full variable domain, rest sourced from reference TRBV18 and TRBJ2-5, is NAGVMQNPRHLVRRRGQEARLRCSPMKGHSHVYWYRQLPEEGLKFMVYLQKENIIDESGMPKERFSAEFPKEGPSILRIQQVVRGDSAAYFCASSPQDREETQYFGPGTRLLVL.

This clonotype has more than one count but fewer than ten. The J gene is TRBJ2-1, the V gene TRBV24-1, with TRBD2 matching over 9 bases. Germline V gene sequence: CDR1 KGHDR, CDR2 SFDVKD. The CDR3 covers 16 residues. Germline trimming cut 1 base from V and 7 bases from J; bases unmatched to any gene: 7. The CDR3 sequence is CATSDLSGRSKNEQFF. DNA of the CDR3: TGTGCCACCAGTGATTTAAGCGGGAGGTCGAAGAATGAGCAGTTCTTC.

V is TRBV6-5 and J is TRBJ1-5, with a possible D match to TRBD1 (6 bases). The V end was cut by 0 bases, the J end by 7 bases, with 10 bases between. CDR1 MNHEY and CDR2 SVGAGI come from the germline V gene. The CDR3 runs to 14 residues. CDR3 region: CASSYSRGWQPQHF. CDR3 nucleotides: TGTGCCAGCAGTTACTCGAGGGGGTGGCAGCCCCAGCATTTT.

This rearrangement joins TRBV28 to TRBJ1-4; 8 bases align to TRBD1. This CDR3 region has 17 residues. Trimming cost V 5 bases and J 4 bases; bases outside gene matches: 12. CDR1 MDHEN and CDR2 SYDVKM come from the germline V gene. CDR3 sequence reads: CASSPGQGEIDNEKLFF. The CDR3 DNA reads as TGTGCCAGCAGTCCCGGACAGGGAGAGATTGATAATGAAAAACTGTTTTTT.

The chain joins TRBV3-1 to TRBJ2-3; D might be TRBD2 (6 bases). CDR3 length: 14 residues. Trimming removed 4 bases from V and 2 bases from J, with 10 bases in between. The V gene's germline CDR1 is LGHDT and CDR2 YNNKEL (reference sequence). The CDR3 is CASSRTTPTDTQYF. The CDR3 DNA reads TGTGCCAGCAGCCGGACTACCCCCACAGATACGCAGTATTTT.

The chain joins TRBV11-2 to TRBJ2-7; possibly TRBD2 for D (6 bases). The CDR3 is 16 residues long. Trimming removed 4 bases from V and 1 base from J, with 17 bases in between. In germline, CDR1 is SGHAT, CDR2 FQNNGV. The CDR3 DNA follows: TGTGCCAGCAGCTCTCAATGGGGGAGGAGGTCCTACGAGCAGTACTTC. It yields the protein CASSSQWGRRSYEQYF.

In its sample, this clonotype was seen a few times. V usage is TRBV20-1 and J usage is TRBJ2-4; TRBD2 might be the D (5 bases). CDR1 is DFQATT, CDR2 SNEGSKA, per germline (reference sequence). Trimming took off 6 bases at V and 4 bases at J, with 13 bases between the two ends. The CDR3 totals 13 residues. The CDR3 DNA follows: TGCAGTGCCCCCAGCGGCCCTAAAAACATTCAGTACTTC. Translating it yields CSAPSGPKNIQYF.

This chain links TRBV6-1 with TRBJ2-1; the match to TRBD2 covers 8 bases. The CDR3 is 17 amino acids. Germline CDR1 MNHNS, CDR2 SASEGT. V lost 1 base, J lost 2 bases, and 7 bases stayed unmatched. CDR3 region: CASSEGVGRAPYNEQFF. Here the CDR3 DNA reads TGTGCCAGCAGTGAAGGGGTCGGGAGGGCCCCCTACAATGAGCAGTTCTTC.

This rearrangement joins TRBV24-1 to TRBJ2-3; 8 bases are shared with TRBD2. J lost 2 bases, V lost 1 base, and 7 bases had no gene match. The germline V gene encodes CDR1 KGHDR and CDR2 SFDVKD. The CDR3 consists of 17 residues. As DNA, the CDR3 is TGTGCCACCAGTGATTTCGGAGCGGGGGCCCTCACAGATACGCAGTATTTT. This codes for CATSDFGAGALTDTQYF.

The CDR3 DNA reads TGTGCCAGCCGCGAACGACTAGCGAACACCGGGGAGCTGTTTTTT. It specifies CASRERLANTGELFF. This chain connects TRBV3-1 to TRBJ2-2, with D possibly being TRBD2 (6 bases). The CDR3 spans 15 residues. Germline V gives CDR1 LGHDT, CDR2 YNNKEL (reference sequence). The V gene lost 8 bases and the J gene lost 0 bases, with 13 bases spanning the gap.